This T cell receptor beta chain came from a study of blood T cell repertoires in COVID-19. The overall study: Material from acute and convalescent COVID-19 was sourced from the United States, Italy and Spain. From T cells, B-cell-depleted T cells, or PBMCs came the material, which was cDNA or gDNA.

V was clipped by 1 base and J by 0 bases, with 15 bases between them. Germline V gene sequence: CDR1 LGHDT, CDR2 YNNKEL (reference sequence). This CDR3 is built from 18 residues. Authors' processing steps: Counts of nucleated cells, estimated from reference gene primer amplification, were obtained. Profiled with immunoSEQ multiplex PCR; TCRdb holds only in-frame clones, not every one. The DNA gave D and trimming, while V, J and clone size come from that table. The table records 95,000 to 150,000 clones, roughly 88% of them present only once. The material sequenced was peripheral blood. The chain links TRBV3-1 (or the pseudogene TRBV3-2) to TRBJ2-2, with a weak D call TRBD2 (6 bases). This receptor was obtained from a middle-aged man with acute or convalescent COVID-19. The CDR3 DNA sequence: TGTGCCAGCAGCCAAGTTCGGCCGGGACTTACGAACACCGGGGAGCTGTTTTTT. Translation gives CASSQVRPGLTNTGELFF.